Listed below are T cell receptor beta chains from one sample, sequenced in a study of blood T cell repertoires in COVID-19. Sequencing used immunoSEQ multiplex PCR; TCRdb keeps in-frame clones, though not all of them. In the table there are roughly 180,000 clones, about 85% of which are singletons. The sample comprised peripheral blood. Receptor source: a woman aged 45-65 years with COVID-19, enrolled during active disease. Each CDR3 is given with its conserved first and last residue.

V gene	J gene	CDR3 protein
TRBV10-3	TRBJ2-7	CAISPGTSSYEQYF
TRBV27	TRBJ2-6	CASSRQGMAGANVLTF
TRBV19	TRBJ2-5	CATQGTERETQYF
TRBV6-5	TRBJ2-3	CASSRTRNEDTQYF
TRBV5-1	TRBJ2-5	CASSAGLAGGRETQYF
TRBV27	TRBJ2-7	CASSPPPGFNEQYF
TRBV6-1	TRBJ1-6	CASSEIGGGNSPLHF
TRBV4-1	TRBJ2-7	CASSLEGLFSYEQYF
TRBV7-7	TRBJ2-5	CASSLTGQLQETQYF
TRBV28	TRBJ2-3	CASSLGGGAADTQYF
TRBV3-1/TRBV3-2	TRBJ1-6	CASSNDRNNSPLHF
TRBV7-2	TRBJ2-1	CASSLVGGGRNEQFF
TRBV30	TRBJ1-3	CAWTGGSGNTIYF
TRBV6-2/TRBV6-3	TRBJ2-2	CASSSTGQANTGELFF
TRBV10-3	TRBJ1-5	CAIGPITGVQPQHF
TRBV19	TRBJ2-3	CASSNSRDRGTDTQYF
TRBV7-3	TRBJ1-1	CASTQGQMNTEAFF
TRBV7-9	TRBJ2-7	CASSSSGGDYEQYF
TRBV2	TRBJ2-6	CASSLGHYSGANVLTF
TRBV6-6	TRBJ2-5	CASSYRETQYF
TRBV11-3	TRBJ1-1	CASSVQGSTEAFF
TRBV11-2	TRBJ1-1	CASSRTQGARNTEAFF
TRBV5-1	TRBJ1-6	CASSQGQNNSPLHF
TRBV5-1	TRBJ1-1	CASSTQGAGTEAFF
TRBV11-2	TRBJ2-1	CASRVGSGRGVYNEQFF
TRBV4-3	TRBJ2-1	CASSQDLVAGVYNEQFF
TRBV6-1	TRBJ1-6	CASSVVPGRGDSPLHF